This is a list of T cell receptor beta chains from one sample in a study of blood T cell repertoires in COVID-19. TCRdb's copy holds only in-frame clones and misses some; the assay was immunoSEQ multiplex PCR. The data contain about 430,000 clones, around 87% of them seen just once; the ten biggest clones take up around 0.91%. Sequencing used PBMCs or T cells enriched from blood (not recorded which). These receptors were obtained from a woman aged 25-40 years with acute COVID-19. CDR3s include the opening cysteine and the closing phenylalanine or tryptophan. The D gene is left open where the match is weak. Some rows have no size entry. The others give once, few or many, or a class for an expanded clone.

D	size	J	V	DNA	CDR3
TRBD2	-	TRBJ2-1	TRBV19	TGTGCCAGTAGTGGCGGGGGGGAAAGATACAATGAGCAGTTCTTC	CASSGGGERYNEQFF
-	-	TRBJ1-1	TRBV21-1	TGTGCCAGCAGCATCTTCACAGGGGAGGACACTGAAGCTTTCTTT	CASSIFTGEDTEAFF
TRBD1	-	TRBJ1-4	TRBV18	TGTGCCAGCTCACCTGCGGGACAGAATAAACTGTTTTTT	CASSPAGQNKLFF
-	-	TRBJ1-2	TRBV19	TGTGCCAGTACCCCAGCGGGACGCGGCTACACCTTC	CASTPAGRGYTF
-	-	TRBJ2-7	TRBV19	TGTGCCAGTAGTATCGGAGGAACCTATAGCAACGAGCAGTACTTC	CASSIGGTYSNEQYF
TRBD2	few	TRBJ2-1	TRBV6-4	TGTGCCAGCAGTGACTCTAGCGGGGGGGCCAATGAGCAGTTCTTC	CASSDSSGGANEQFF
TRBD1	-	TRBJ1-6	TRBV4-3	TGCGCCAGCAGCCAAGATACAGGGGGTTCACCCCTCCACTTT	CASSQDTGGSPLHF
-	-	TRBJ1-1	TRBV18	TGTGCCAGCTCATCAACAGGTCTGACTGAAGCTTTCTTT	CASSSTGLTEAFF
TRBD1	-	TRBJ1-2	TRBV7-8	TGTGCCAGCAGTTTAGGTAGCCAGGGGGTTAACTATGGCTACACCTTC	CASSLGSQGVNYGYTF
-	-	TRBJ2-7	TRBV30	TGTGCCTGGAGTTTCGGGGGCTACGAGCAGTACTTC	CAWSFGGYEQYF
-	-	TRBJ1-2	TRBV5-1	TGCGCCAGCAGCTTGGCCCCAGGGTTCGACTATGGCTACACCTTC	CASSLAPGFDYGYTF
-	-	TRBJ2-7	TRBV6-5	TGTGCCAGCAGTTACGAAACTAGCTGGGGCTACGAGCAGTACTTC	CASSYETSWGYEQYF
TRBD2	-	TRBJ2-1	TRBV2	TGTGCCAGCAGTGTAGTCCCAGCGGGGGTGAATGAGCAGTTCTTC	CASSVVPAGVNEQFF
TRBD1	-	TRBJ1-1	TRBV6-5	TGTGCCAGCAGAAACACAGGGGGCCTCACTGAAGCTTTCTTT	CASRNTGGLTEAFF
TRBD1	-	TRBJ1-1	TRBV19	TGTGCCAGTCTCCTGCGGGACAGGGGTAACACTGAAGCTTTCTTT	CASLLRDRGNTEAFF
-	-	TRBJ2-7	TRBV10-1	TGCGCCAGCAGCCTTGGCGGTTCCTACGAGCAGTACTTC	CASSLGGSYEQYF
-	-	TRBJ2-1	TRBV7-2	TGTGCCAGCAGCTTATCTCGCCAGGGGCGTGAGCAGTTCTTC	CASSLSRQGREQFF
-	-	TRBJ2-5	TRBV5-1	TGCGCCAGCAGCTTGGAACAGGGAGAGACCCAGTACTTC	CASSLEQGETQYF
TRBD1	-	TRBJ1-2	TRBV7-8	TGTGCCAGCAGCTTAGTCGAGGGGGCGAACTATGGCTACACCTTC	CASSLVEGANYGYTF
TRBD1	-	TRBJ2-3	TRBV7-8	TGTGCCAGCAGCTTAGTGGCAGGGGGCCGCACAGATACGCAGTATTTT	CASSLVAGGRTDTQYF
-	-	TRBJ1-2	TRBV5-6	TGTGCCAGCAGCGAGTCCCAGGACTATGGCTACACCTTC	CASSESQDYGYTF
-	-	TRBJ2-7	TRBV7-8	TGTGCCAGCAGCTTAGCGCAGGGTAGGACAGAGCAGTACTTC	CASSLAQGRTEQYF
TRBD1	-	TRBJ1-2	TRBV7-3	TGTGCCAGCAGCTTTACTACAAACCAGGGGGCTCTTGGCTACACCTTC	CASSFTTNQGALGYTF
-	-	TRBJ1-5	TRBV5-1	TGCGCCAGCTCCTCCGGGGGTGAGAATCAGCCCCAGCATTTT	CASSSGGENQPQHF
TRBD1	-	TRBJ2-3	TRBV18	TGTGCCAGCTCACACCGGGACAGGTCGGGGACAGATACGCAGTATTTT	CASSHRDRSGTDTQYF